This T cell receptor (beta chain) comes out of a study of T-cell reconstitution after alpha-beta-depleted transplantation in children. Trimming cost V 6 bases and J 5 bases, with 13 bases left between them. CDR3 size: 13 residues. In germline, CDR1 is MRHNA, CDR2 SNTAGT. TCRbeta library preparation incorporated unique molecular identifiers. One entry per CDR3 protein results from TCRdb running MiXCR on the PCR reads. The profile shows 600,000 to 700,000 distinct CDR3 sequences, roughly 17% of them singletons. This clonotype has just a few counts. This clonotype originated in a human donor who donated a stem cell graft to a child with acute myeloid leukemia. The starting material was PBMCs from the stem cell graft donor, obtained from the stem cell graft. The gene calls are TRBV6-4 and TRBJ1-1, with a weak D call TRBD1 (6 bases). CDR3 sequence reads: CASSETGKTEAFF. The CDR3 DNA reads TGTGCCAGCAGCGAAACAGGGAAAACTGAAGCTTTCTTT.